These 5 T cell receptor beta chains were all obtained from the same sample, sequenced in a study of T cells in Graves' hyperthyroidism and ophthalmopathy. The TCR beta CDR3 regions underwent amplification using RNA transcripts as the source. Initially, a first-round RT-PCR of the TCR CDR3 employed the HTBI primer set. TCRdb independently ran MiXCR on the multiplex PCR reads; one entry per CDR3 protein. The top ten hold around four fifths of the sample, which has 300,000 to 450,000 distinct CDR3 sequences, 25% seen once. Sequencing input: blood. The receptor source for this set is a middle-aged man with Graves' hyperthyroidism.

In its sample, this clonotype was seen many times. This sequence joins TRBV2 and TRBJ2-7, with D perhaps matching TRBD1 (6 bases). The CDR3 has 14 residues. CDR1 and CDR2 from the germline V gene are SNHLY and FYNNEI. V lost 6 bases, J lost 0 bases, and 12 bases lay in between. The CDR3 DNA is TGTGCCAGCAGGTCACAGGGCAGCTCCTACGAGCAGTACTTC. Protein product: CASRSQGSSYEQYF.

This clonotype was recorded many times. The chain uses TRBV28 and TRBJ2-7; D not resolved. CDR3 length: 11 residues. V shed 6 bases and J shed 6 bases, with 9 bases lying between them. From germline, CDR1 is MDHEN and CDR2 SYDVKM. CDR3 DNA sequence: TGTGCCAGCAGCCAAAGGAGCGAGCAGTACTTC. As protein: CASSQRSEQYF.

In its sample, this clonotype was seen many times. This chain uses TRBV28 with TRBJ2-1, with D perhaps being TRBD1 or TRBD2 (5 bases each). There are 13 residues in the CDR3. Deletions cut 8 bases from V and 0 bases from J, with 8 bases between. Germline CDR1 reads MDHEN; CDR2 reads SYDVKM. The CDR3 spells CASGDRSYNEQFF. CDR3 sequence (DNA): TGTGCCAGCGGGGACCGCTCCTACAATGAGCAGTTCTTC.

This clonotype was found a few times. The genes are TRBV3-1 and TRBJ2-5; maybe TRBD2 (6 bases). The CDR3 runs to 14 residues. Germline V gives CDR1 LGHDT, CDR2 YNNKEL (reference sequence). V gave up 1 base and J gave up 7 bases, with 13 bases separating them. The CDR3 here is CASSQGERGGTQYF. The DNA for the CDR3 is TGTGCCAGCAGCCAAGGGGAAAGGGGAGGGACCCAGTACTTC.

The chain couples TRBV29-1 to TRBJ2-1; 10 nucleotides align to TRBD1. Trimming removed 3 bases from V and 6 bases from J; junction bases left unmatched: 5. Per germline, CDR1 SQVTM and CDR2 ANQGSEA. This CDR3 has 14 amino acids. CDR3 sequence (DNA): TGCAGCGTTGACCCCGGGACAGGGGTCAATGAGCAGTTCTTC. The encoded protein is CSVDPGTGVNEQFF.